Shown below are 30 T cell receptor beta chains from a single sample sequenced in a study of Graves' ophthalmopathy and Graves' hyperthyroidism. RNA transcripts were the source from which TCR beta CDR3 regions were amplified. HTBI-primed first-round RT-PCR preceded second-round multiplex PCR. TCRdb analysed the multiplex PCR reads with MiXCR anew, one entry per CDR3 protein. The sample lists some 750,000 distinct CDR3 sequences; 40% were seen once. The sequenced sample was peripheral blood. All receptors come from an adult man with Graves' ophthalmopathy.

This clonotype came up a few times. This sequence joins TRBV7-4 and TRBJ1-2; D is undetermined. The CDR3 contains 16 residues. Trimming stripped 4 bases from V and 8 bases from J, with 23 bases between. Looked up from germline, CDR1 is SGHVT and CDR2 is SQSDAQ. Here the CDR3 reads CASSYKGALRSDGYTF. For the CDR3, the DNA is TGTGCCAGCAGCTATAAGGGCGCTTTACGTTCGGACGGCTACACCTTC. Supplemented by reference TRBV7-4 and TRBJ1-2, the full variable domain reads GAGVSQSPRYKVAKRGRDVALRCDSISGHVTLYWYRQTLGQGSEVLTYSQSDAQRDKSGRPSGRFSAERPERSVSTLKIQRTEQGDSAVYLCASSYKGALRSDGYTFGSGTRLTVV.

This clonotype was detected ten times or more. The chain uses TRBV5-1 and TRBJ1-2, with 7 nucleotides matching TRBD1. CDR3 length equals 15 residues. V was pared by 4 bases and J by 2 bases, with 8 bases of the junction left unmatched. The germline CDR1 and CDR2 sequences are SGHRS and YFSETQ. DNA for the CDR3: TGCGCCAGCAGCGGGACCGGGACAGTGAACTATGGCTACACCTTC. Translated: CASSGTGTVNYGYTF.

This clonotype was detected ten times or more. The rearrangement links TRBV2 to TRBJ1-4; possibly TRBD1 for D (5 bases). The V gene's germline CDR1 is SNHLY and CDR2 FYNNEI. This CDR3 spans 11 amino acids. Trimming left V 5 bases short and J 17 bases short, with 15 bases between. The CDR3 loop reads CASSLRDRAFF. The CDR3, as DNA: TGTGCCAGCAGTCTCCGGGACCGGGCATTTTTT.

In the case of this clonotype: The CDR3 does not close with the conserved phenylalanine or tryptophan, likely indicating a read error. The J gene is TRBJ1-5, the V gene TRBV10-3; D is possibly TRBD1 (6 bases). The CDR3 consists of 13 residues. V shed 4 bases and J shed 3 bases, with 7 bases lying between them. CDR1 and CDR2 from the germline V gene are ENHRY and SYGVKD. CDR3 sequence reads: CAISGDTNQPQHL. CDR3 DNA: TGTGCCATCAGTGGGGACACCAATCAGCCCCAGCATCTT.

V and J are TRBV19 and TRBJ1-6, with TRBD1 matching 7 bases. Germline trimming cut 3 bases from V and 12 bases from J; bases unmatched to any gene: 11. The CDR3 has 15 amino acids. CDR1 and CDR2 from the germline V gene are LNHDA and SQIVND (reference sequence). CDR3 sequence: CASSIHRGGGLPLHF. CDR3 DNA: TGTGCCAGTAGTATCCACAGGGGCGGCGGATTACCCCTCCACTTT.

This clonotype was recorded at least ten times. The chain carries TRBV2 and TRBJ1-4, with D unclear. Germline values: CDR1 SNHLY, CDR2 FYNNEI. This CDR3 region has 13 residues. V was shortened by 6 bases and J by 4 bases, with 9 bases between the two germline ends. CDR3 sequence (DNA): TGTGCCAGCAGCTACCAGAGTAATGAAAAACTGTTTTTT. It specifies CASSYQSNEKLFF.

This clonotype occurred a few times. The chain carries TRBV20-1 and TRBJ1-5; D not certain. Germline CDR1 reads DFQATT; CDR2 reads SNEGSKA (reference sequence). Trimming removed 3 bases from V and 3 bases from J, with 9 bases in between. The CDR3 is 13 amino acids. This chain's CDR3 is CSARRQDNQPQHF. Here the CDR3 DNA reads TGCAGTGCTAGGAGGCAAGACAATCAGCCCCAGCATTTT.

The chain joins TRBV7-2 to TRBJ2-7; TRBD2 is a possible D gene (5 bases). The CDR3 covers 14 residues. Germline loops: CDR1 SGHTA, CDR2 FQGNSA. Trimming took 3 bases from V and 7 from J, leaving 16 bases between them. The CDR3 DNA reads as TGTGCCAGCAGCTTGGGTCGGGAAGTCAATGAGCAGTACTTC. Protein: CASSLGREVNEQYF.

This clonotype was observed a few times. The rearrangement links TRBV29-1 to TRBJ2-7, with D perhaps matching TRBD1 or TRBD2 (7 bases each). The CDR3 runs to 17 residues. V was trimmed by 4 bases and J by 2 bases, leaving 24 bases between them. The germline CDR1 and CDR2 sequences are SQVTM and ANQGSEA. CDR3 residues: CSVVFGQGGIRPYEQYF. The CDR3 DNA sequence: TGCAGCGTTGTTTTTGGGCAGGGGGGGATTCGGCCCTACGAGCAGTACTTC.

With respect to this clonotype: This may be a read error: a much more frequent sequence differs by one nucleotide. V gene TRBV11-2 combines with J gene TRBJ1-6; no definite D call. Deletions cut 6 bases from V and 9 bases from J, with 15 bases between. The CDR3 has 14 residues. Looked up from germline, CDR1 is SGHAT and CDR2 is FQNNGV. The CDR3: CASRPKPTLSPLHF. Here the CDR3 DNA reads TGTGCCAGCAGACCGAAACCGACCCTTTCACCCCTCCACTTT.

The CDR3 nucleotides are TGCAGCGTTGAACAGGGGGGCGAAAAACTGTTTTTT. This sequence encodes CSVEQGGEKLFF. This chain uses TRBV29-1 with TRBJ1-4, with 7 bases lining up with TRBD1. This CDR3 contains 12 residues. Trimming at V came to 2 bases and at J to 8 bases, leaving 2 bases not matched to a gene. Germline-derived CDR1 and CDR2 are SQVTM and ANQGSEA.

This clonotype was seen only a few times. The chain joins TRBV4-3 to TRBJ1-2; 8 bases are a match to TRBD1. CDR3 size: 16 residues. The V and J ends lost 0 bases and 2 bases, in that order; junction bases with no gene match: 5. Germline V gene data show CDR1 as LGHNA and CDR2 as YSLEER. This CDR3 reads CASSQDVTGGNYGYTF. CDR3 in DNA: TGCGCCAGCAGCCAAGATGTCACAGGGGGGAACTATGGCTACACCTTC.

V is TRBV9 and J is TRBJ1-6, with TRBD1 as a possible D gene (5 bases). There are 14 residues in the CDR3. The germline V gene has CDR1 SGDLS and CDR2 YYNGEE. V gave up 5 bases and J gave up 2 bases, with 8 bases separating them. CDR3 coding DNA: TGTGCCAGCAGTGCCAGGGCCTATAATTCACCCCTCCACTTT. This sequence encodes CASSARAYNSPLHF. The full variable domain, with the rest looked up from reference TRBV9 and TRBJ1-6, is DSGVTQTPKHLITATGQRVTLRCSPRSGDLSVYWYQQSLDQGLQFLIQYYNGEERAKGNILERFSAQQFPDLHSELNLSSLELGDSALYFCASSARAYNSPLHFGNGTRLTVT.

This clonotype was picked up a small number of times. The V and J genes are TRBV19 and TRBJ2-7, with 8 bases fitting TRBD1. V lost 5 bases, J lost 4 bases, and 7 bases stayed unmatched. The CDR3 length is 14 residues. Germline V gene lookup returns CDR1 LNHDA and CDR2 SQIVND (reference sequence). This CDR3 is CASSFGQGQYEQYF. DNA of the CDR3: TGTGCCAGTAGTTTCGGACAGGGCCAGTACGAGCAGTACTTC.

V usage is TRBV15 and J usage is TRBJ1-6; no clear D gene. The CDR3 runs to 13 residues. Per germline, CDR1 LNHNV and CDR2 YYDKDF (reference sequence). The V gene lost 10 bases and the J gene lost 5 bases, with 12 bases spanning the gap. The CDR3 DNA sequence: TGTGCCAGCGTCCGAGAGCATAATTCACCCCTCCACTTT. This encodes CASVREHNSPLHF. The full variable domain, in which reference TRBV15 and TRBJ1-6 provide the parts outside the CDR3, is DAMVIQNPRYQVTQFGKPVTLSCSQTLNHNVMYWYQQKSSQAPKLLFHYYDKDFNNEADTPDNFQSRRPNTSFCFLDIRSPGLGDTAMYLCASVREHNSPLHFGNGTRLTVT.

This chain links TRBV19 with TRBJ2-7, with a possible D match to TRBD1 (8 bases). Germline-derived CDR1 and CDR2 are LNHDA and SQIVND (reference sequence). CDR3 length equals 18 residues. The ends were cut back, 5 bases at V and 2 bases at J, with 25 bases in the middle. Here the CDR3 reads CASSRGTGVSGSPYEQYF. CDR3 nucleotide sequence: TGTGCCAGTAGTCGGGGGACAGGAGTTAGCGGGTCCCCCTACGAGCAGTACTTC.

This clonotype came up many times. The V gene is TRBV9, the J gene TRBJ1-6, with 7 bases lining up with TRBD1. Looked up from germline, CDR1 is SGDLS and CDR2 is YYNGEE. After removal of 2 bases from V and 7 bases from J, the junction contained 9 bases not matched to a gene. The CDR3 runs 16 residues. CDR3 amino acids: CASSVDRVGLNSPLHF. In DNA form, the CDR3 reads TGTGCCAGCAGCGTTGACAGGGTAGGCTTGAATTCACCCCTCCACTTT.

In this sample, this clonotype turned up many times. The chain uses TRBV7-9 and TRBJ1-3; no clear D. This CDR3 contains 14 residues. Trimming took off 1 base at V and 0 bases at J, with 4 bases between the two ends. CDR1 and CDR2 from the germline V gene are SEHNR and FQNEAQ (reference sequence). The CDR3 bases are TGTGCCAGCAGCTTAGACAACTCTGGAAACACCATATATTTT. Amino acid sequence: CASSLDNSGNTIYF.

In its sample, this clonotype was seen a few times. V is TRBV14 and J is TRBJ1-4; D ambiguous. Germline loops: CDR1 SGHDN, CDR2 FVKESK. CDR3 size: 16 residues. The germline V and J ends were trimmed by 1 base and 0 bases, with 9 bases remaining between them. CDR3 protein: CASSQGTEATNEKLFF. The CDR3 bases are TGTGCCAGCAGCCAAGGGACGGAGGCAACTAATGAAAAACTGTTTTTT.

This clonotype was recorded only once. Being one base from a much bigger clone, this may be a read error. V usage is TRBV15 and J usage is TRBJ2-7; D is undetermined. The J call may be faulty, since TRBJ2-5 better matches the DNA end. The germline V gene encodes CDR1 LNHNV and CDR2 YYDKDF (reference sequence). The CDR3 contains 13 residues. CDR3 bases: TGTACCACCAGCAGTTCCTTCGAGGAGACCCAGTACTTC. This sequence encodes CTTSSSFEETQYF.

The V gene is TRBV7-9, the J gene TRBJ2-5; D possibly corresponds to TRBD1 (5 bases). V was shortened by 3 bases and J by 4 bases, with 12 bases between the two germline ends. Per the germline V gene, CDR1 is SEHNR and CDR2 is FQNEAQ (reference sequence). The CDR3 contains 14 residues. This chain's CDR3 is CASSLGRLGETQYF. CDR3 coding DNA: TGTGCCAGCAGCTTGGGGCGTTTAGGAGAGACCCAGTACTTC.

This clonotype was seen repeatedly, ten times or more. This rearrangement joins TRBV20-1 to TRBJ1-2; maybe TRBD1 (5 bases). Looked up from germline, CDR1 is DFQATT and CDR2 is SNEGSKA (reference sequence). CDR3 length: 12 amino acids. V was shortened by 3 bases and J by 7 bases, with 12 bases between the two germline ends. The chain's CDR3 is CSASLQDAGYTF. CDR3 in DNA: TGCAGTGCTAGTCTACAGGACGCTGGCTACACCTTC.

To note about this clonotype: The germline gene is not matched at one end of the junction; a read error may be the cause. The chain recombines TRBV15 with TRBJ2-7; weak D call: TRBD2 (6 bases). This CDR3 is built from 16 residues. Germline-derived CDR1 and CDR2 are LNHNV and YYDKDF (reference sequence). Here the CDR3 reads CAASSQERRGSYEQYF. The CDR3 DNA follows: TGTGCCGCCAGCAGCCAAGAGCGGCGGGGCTCCTACGAGCAGTACTTC.

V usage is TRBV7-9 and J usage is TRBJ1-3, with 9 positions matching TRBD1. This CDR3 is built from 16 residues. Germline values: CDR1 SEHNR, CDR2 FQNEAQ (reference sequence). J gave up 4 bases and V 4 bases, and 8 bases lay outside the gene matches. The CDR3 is CASSSEQGATGNTIYF. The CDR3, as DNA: TGTGCCAGCAGCTCCGAACAGGGGGCCACGGGAAACACCATATATTTT.

CDR3 sequence reads: CSAGTGGGNQPQHF. The CDR3 region has the DNA TGCAGTGCTGGGACAGGGGGCGGCAATCAGCCCCAGCATTTT. V and J are TRBV20-1 and TRBJ1-5; 12 nucleotides align to TRBD1. V lost 5 bases to trimming and J lost 2 bases; unmatched junction nucleotides: 1. This CDR3 region has 14 residues. The germline CDR1 and CDR2 sequences are DFQATT and SNEGSKA (reference sequence).

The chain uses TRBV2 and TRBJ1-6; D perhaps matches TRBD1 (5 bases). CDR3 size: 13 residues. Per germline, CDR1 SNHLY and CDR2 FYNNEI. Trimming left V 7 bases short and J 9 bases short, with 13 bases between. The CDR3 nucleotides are TGTGCCAGCAAGACAGATAGCGGTTCACCCCTCCACTTT. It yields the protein CASKTDSGSPLHF.

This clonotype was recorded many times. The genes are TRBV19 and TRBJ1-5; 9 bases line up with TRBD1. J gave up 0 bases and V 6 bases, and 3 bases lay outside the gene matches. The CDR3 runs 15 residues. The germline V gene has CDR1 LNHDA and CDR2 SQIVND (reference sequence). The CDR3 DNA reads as TGTGCCAGTAGACCGGGACAGGGTAGCAATCAGCCCCAGCATTTT. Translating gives CASRPGQGSNQPQHF.

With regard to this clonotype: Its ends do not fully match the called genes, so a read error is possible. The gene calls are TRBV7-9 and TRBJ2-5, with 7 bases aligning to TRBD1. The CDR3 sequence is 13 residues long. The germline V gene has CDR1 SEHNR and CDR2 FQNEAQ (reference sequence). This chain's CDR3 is CANSRQGMETQYF. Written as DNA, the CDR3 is TGTGCCAACAGCCGACAGGGTATGGAGACCCAGTACTTC.

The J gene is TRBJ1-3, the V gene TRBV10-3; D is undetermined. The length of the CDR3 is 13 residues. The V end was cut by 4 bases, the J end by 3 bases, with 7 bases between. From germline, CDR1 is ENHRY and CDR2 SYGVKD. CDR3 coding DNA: TGTGCCATCAGTGGGTCCTATGGAAACACCATATATTTT. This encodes CAISGSYGNTIYF.

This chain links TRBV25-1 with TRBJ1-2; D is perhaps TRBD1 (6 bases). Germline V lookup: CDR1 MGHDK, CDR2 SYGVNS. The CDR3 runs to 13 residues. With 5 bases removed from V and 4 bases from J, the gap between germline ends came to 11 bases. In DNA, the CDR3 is TGTGCCAGCAGTCAATTGGGGGCCTATGGCTACACCTTC. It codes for CASSQLGAYGYTF.